The clone carrying this T cell receptor (beta chain) appeared a few times. Its antigen is still unknown. The sample originates from a study of early stage breast cancer tumors. The overall study: ER+/PR+/HER2- status applied to about 80% of the 16 invasive breast tumors. Study results and limitations: Blood repertoires resembled normal breast more than tumor.

Profiling relied on immunoSEQ multiplex PCR, and the TCRdb table lists in-frame clones only, not all of them. The sample holds 70,000 or so clones, approximately 84% seen once. V was clipped by 1 base and J by 8 bases, with 15 bases between them. Germline assignment: CDR1 SGHTA and CDR2 FQGTGA. The CDR3 consists of 15 residues. The sequence came from a person aged 40 to 50 with breast cancer. This chain links TRBV7-3 with TRBJ2-1, with D tentatively TRBD1 (6 bases). Sequenced input: blood. The CDR3 reads CASSLIGGAFDEQFF. CDR3 bases: TGTGCCAGCAGCTTAATAGGGGGTGCCTTCGATGAGCAGTTCTTC.